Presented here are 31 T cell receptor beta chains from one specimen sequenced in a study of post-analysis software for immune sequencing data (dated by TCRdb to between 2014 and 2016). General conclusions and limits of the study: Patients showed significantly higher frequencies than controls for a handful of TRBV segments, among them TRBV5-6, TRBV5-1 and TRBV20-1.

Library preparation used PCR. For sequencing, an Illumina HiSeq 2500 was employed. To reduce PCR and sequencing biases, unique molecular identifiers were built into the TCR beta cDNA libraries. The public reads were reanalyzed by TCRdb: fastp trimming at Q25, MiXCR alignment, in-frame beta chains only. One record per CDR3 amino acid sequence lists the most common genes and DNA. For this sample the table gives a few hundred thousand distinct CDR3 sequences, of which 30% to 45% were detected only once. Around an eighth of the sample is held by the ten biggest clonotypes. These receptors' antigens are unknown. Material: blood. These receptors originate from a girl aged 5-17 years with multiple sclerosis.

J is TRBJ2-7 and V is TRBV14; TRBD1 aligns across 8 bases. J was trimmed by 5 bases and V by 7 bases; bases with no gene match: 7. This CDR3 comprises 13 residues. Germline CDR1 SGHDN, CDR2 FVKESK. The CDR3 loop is CASNRGNIDEQYF. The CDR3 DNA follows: TGTGCCAGCAACAGGGGGAACATCGACGAGCAGTACTTC.

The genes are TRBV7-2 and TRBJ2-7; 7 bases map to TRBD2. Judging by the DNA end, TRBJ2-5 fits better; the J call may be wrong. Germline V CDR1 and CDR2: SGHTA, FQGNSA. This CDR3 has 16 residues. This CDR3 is CASSRNPTSKGETQYF. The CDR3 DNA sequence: TGTGCCAGCAGCCGAAACCCGACTAGCAAGGGAGAGACCCAGTACTTC.

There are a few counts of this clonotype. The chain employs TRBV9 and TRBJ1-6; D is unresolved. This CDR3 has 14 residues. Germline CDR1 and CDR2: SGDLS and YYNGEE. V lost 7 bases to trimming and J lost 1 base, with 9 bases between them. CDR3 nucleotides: TGTGCCAGCCGCCCGGAGTCCTATAATTCACCCCTCCACTTT. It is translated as CASRPESYNSPLHF.

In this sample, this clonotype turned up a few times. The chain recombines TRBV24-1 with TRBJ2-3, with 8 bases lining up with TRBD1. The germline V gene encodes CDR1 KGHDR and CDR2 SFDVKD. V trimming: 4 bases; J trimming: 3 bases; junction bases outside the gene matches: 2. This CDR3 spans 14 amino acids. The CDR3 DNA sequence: TGTGCCACCAGTGACCGGACAGGGACAGATACGCAGTATTTT. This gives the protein CATSDRTGTDTQYF.

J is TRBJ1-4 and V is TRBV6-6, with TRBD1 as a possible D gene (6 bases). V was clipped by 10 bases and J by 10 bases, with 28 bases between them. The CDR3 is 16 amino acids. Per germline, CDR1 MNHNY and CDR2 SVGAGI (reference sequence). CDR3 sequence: CANSPPEGRGLSKLFF. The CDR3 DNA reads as TGTGCCAACAGCCCGCCCGAGGGCAGGGGTTTGTCAAAACTGTTTTTT.

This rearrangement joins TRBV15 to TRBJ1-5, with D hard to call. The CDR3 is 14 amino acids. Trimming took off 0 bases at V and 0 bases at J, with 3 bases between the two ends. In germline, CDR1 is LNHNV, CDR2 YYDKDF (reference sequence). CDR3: CATSRDRSNQPQHF. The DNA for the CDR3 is TGTGCCACCAGCAGAGATCGTAGCAATCAGCCCCAGCATTTT. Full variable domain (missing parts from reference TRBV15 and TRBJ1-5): DAMVIQNPRYQVTQFGKPVTLSCSQTLNHNVMYWYQQKSSQAPKLLFHYYDKDFNNEADTPDNFQSRRPNTSFCFLDIRSPGLGDTAMYLCATSRDRSNQPQHFGDGTRLSIL.

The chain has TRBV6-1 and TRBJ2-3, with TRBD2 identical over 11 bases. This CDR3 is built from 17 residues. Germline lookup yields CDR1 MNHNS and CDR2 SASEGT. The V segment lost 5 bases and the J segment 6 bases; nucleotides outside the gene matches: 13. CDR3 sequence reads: CASSQTSGGTGVDTQYF. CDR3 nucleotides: TGTGCCAGCAGTCAAACTAGCGGGGGCACAGGGGTCGATACGCAGTATTTT.

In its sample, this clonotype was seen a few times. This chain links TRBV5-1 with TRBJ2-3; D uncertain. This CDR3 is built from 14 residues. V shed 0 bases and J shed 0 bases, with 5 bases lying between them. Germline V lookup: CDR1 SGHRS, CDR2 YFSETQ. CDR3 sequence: CASSLVISTDTQYF. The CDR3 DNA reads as TGCGCCAGCAGCTTGGTGATTAGCACAGATACGCAGTATTTT.

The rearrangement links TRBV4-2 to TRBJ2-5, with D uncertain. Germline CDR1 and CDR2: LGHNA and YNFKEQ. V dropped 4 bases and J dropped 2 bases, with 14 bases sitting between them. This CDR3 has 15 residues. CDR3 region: CASSLNPVGQETQYF. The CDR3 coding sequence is TGTGCCAGCAGCCTAAATCCCGTCGGGCAAGAGACCCAGTACTTC.

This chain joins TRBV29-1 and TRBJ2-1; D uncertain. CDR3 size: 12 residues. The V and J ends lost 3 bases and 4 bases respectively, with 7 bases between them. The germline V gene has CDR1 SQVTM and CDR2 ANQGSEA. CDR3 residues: CSVEALYNEQFF. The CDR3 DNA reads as TGCAGCGTTGAGGCCCTATACAATGAGCAGTTCTTC.

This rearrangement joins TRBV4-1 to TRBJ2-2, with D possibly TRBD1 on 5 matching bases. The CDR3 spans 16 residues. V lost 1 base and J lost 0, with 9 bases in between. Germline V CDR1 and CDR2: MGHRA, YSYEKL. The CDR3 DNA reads TGCGCCAGCAGCCAAGTAAGGACACCGAACACCGGGGAGCTGTTTTTT. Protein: CASSQVRTPNTGELFF.

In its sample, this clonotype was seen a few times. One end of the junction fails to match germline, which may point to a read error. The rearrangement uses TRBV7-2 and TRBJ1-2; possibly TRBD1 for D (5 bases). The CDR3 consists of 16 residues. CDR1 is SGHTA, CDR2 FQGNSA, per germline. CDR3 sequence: CASSPGRASVNYGYIF. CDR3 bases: TGTGCCAGCAGCCCGGGCAGGGCCTCTGTTAACTATGGCTACATCTTC. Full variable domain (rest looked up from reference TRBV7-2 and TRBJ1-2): GAGVSQSPSNKVTEKGKDVELRCDPISGHTALYWYRQSLGQGLEFLIYFQGNSAPDKSGLPSDRFSAERTGGSVSTLTIQRTQQEDSAVYLCASSPGRASVNYGYIFGSGTRLTVV.

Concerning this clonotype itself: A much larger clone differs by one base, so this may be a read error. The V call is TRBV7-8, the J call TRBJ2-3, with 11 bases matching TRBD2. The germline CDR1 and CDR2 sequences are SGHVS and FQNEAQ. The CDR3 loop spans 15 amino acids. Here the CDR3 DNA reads TGTACCAGCAGCTTGCTAGCGGGGGGTTCAGATACGCAGTATTTT. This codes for CTSSLLAGGSDTQYF.

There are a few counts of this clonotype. The CDR3 DNA is TGTGCCAGTTCCGTGGGGACTAGCGCCTACAATGAGCAGTTCTTC. It encodes CASSVGTSAYNEQFF. The rearrangement links TRBV9 to TRBJ2-1; 10 positions agree with TRBD2. This CDR3 is 15 amino acids long. Losses at the gene ends were 8 bases for V and 2 bases for J; bases not matched to a gene: 7. Germline assignment: CDR1 SGDLS and CDR2 YYNGEE.

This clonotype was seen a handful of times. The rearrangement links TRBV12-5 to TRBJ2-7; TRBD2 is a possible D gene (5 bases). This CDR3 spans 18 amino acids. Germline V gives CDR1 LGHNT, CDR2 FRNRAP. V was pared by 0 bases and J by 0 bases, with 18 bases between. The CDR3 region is CASGLVHVKAGGSYEQYF. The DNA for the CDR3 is TGTGCTAGTGGTTTGGTACACGTCAAGGCAGGAGGCTCCTACGAGCAGTACTTC.

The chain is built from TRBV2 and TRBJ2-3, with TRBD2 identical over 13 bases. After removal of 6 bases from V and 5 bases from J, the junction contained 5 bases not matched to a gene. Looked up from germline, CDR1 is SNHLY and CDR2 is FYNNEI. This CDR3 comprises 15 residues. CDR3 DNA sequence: TGTGCCAGCAGCATAGGACTAGCGGGGGTAGATACGCAGTATTTT. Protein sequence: CASSIGLAGVDTQYF.

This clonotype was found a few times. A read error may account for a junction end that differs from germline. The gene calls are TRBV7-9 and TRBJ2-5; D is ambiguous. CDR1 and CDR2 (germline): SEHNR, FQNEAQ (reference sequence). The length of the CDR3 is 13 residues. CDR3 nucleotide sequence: TGTGCCAGCAGCTTAGAAAGCGTGCAGACCCGGTACTTC. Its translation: CASSLESVQTRYF.

CDR3 residues: CASSPGTLPNQPQHF. DNA for the CDR3: TGTGCCAGCAGTCCAGGGACACTCCCTAATCAGCCCCAGCATTTT. This chain links TRBV12-3 or TRBV12-4 with TRBJ1-5, with D possibly TRBD1 on 6 matching bases. The V and J ends lost 5 bases and 4 bases respectively, with 15 bases between them. The CDR3 is made up of 15 amino acids.

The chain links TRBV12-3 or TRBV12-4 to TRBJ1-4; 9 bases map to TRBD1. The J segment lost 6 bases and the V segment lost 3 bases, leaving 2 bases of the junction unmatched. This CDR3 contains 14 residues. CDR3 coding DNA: TGTGCCAGCAGTTTTGGGACAGGGCATGAAAAACTGTTTTTT. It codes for CASSFGTGHEKLFF.

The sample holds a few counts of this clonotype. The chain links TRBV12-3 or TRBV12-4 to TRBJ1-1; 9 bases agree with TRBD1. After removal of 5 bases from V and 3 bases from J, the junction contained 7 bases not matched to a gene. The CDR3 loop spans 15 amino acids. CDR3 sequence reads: CASSLIQGAYTEAFF. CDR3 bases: TGTGCCAGCAGTCTGATACAGGGGGCATACACTGAAGCTTTCTTT.

CDR3: CASSLGTSVGEQFF. CDR3 nucleotides: TGTGCCAGCAGCTTAGGGACCAGCGTAGGTGAGCAGTTCTTC. The chain uses TRBV5-5 and TRBJ2-1; perhaps D is TRBD1 or TRBD2 (5 bases each). CDR1 and CDR2 (germline): SGHKS, YYEKEE (reference sequence). V was trimmed by 2 bases and J by 9 bases, leaving 15 bases between them. The CDR3 contains 14 residues.

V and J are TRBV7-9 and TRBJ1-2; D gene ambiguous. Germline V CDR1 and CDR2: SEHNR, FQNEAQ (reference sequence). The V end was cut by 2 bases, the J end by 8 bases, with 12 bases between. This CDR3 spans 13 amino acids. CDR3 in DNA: TGTGCCAGCAGCTTATATGGGCGGAACGGCTACACCTTC. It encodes CASSLYGRNGYTF.

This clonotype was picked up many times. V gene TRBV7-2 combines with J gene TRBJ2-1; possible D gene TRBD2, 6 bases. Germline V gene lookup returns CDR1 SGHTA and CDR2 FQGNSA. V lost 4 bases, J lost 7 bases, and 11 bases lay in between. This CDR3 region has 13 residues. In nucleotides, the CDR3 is TGTGCCAGCAGCTCACTAGCACTGAATGAGCAGTTCTTC. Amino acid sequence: CASSSLALNEQFF.

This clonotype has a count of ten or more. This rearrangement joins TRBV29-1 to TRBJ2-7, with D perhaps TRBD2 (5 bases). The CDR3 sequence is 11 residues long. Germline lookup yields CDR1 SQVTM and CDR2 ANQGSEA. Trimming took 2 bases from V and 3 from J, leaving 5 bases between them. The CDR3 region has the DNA TGCAGCGTTGAAACTAGCTACGAGCAGTACTTC. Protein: CSVETSYEQYF.

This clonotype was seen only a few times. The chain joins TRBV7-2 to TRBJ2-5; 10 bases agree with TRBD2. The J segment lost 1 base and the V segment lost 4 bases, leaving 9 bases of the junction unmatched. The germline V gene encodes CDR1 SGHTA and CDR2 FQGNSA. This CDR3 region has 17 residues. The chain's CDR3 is CASSYGGASGGQETQYF. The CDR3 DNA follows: TGTGCCAGCAGCTATGGAGGGGCTAGCGGGGGCCAAGAGACCCAGTACTTC. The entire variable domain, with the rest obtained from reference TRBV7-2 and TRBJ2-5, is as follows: GAGVSQSPSNKVTEKGKDVELRCDPISGHTALYWYRQSLGQGLEFLIYFQGNSAPDKSGLPSDRFSAERTGGSVSTLTIQRTQQEDSAVYLCASSYGGASGGQETQYFGPGTRLLVL.

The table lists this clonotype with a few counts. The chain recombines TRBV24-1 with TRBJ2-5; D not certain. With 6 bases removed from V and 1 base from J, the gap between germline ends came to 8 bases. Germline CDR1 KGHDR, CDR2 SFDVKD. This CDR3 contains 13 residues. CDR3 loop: CATSWDGQETQYF. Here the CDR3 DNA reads TGTGCCACCAGTTGGGATGGCCAAGAGACCCAGTACTTC.

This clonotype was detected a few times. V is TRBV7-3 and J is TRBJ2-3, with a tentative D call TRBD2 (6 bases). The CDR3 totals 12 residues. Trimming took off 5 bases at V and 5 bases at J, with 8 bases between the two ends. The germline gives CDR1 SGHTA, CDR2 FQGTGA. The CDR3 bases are TGTGCCAGCAGCCGACTAGGAGATACGCAGTATTTT. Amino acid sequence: CASSRLGDTQYF.

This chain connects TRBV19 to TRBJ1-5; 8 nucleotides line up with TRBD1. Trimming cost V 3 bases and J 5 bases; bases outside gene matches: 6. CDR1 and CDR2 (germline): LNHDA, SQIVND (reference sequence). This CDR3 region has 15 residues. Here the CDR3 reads CASSIQGQGYQPQHF. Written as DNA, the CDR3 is TGTGCCAGTAGTATCCAAGGACAGGGCTATCAGCCCCAGCATTTT.

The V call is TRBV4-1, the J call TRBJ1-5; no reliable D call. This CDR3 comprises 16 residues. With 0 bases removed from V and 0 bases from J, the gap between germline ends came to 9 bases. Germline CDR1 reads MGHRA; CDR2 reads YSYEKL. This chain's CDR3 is CASSQDRQVSNQPQHF. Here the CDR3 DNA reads TGCGCCAGCAGCCAAGATCGGCAGGTTAGCAATCAGCCCCAGCATTTT.

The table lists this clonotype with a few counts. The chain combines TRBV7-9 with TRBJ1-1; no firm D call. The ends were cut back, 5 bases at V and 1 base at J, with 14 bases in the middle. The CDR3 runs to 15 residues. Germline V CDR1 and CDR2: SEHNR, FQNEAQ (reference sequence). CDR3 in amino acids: CASSDGRTGNTEAFF. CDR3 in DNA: TGTGCCAGCAGCGATGGAAGGACGGGGAACACTGAAGCTTTCTTT.

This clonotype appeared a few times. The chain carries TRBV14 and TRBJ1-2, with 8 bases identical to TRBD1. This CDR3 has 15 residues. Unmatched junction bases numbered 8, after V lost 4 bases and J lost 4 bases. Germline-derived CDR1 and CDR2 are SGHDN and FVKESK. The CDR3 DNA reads TGTGCCAGCAGCCGAGGGCAGGGGGCTTCCTATGGCTACACCTTC. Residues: CASSRGQGASYGYTF.